This TCR beta chain emerged from a study of blood T cell repertoires in COVID-19. Study in general: COVID-19 samples collected from the United States, Italy and Spain covered acute and convalescent phases. Sample material is recorded as cDNA or gDNA derived from T cells, B-cell-depleted T cells, or PBMCs.

The CDR3 is 16 residues long. The germline V and J ends were trimmed by 2 bases and 0 bases, with 13 bases remaining between them. Germline lookup yields CDR1 LGHNA and CDR2 YSLEER. Authors' methods: It was from reference gene primer amplification that nucleated cell counts were estimated. Produced via immunoSEQ multiplex PCR; TCRdb's table is partial and in-frame only. V and J calls and clone size follow that table, whereas D and trimming were derived from the DNA. The sample records over 150,000 clones, over 80% being singletons. This chain joins TRBV4-3 and TRBJ1-1; tentatively, D is TRBD1 (5 bases). This TCR was sampled from a woman aged 60-70 years with acute or convalescent COVID-19. The sequencing sample was made of peripheral blood. The CDR3 is CASSQTLDTVNTEAFF. In nucleotides, the CDR3 is TGCGCCAGCAGCCAAACCCTGGACACTGTGAACACTGAAGCTTTCTTT.